The 11 T cell receptor beta chains below come from one sample, sequenced in a study of T cells after yellow fever vaccination. MiXCR, run by TCRdb on the 5' RACE reads, gives a single entry per CDR3 protein. The repertoire holds 120,000 or so distinct CDR3 sequences, with approximately 14% as singletons. This specimen consisted of CD8+ T cells sorted from PBMCs, obtained 5 days after the yellow fever booster vaccination. These receptor sequences come from a man aged 18 to 29 who received the YFV17D yellow fever vaccine.

The rearrangement joins TRBV29-1 to TRBJ1-1; D not resolved. Between the trimmed V and J ends, which lost 6 bases and 1 base, there was a span of 15 bases. The CDR3 runs 14 residues. The germline V gene encodes CDR1 SQVTM and CDR2 ANQGSEA. Written as DNA, the CDR3 is TGCAGCGTGGCCCTTGTTGGACGGAACACTGAAGCTTTCTTT. This gives the protein CSVALVGRNTEAFF.

This clonotype was detected ten times or more. J is TRBJ2-1 and V is TRBV4-3; D is possibly TRBD1 or TRBD2 (5 bases each). The CDR3 contains 16 residues. V gave up 3 bases and J gave up 0 bases, with 12 bases separating them. CDR1 is LGHNA and CDR2 is YSLEER in the germline V gene. CDR3 in DNA: TGCGCCAGCAGCCAGAATTCAGGGAGCTCCTACAATGAGCAGTTCTTC. Its protein product is CASSQNSGSSYNEQFF.

The chain carries TRBV14 and TRBJ2-5; no definite D call. The germline CDR1 and CDR2 sequences are SGHDN and FVKESK. Trimming shortened V by 4 bases and J by 0 bases, and 6 bases separated the two germline ends. The CDR3 is 13 residues long. CDR3 sequence: CASSLLDQETQYF. The CDR3 nucleotides are TGTGCCAGCAGCCTCCTAGACCAAGAGACCCAGTACTTC.

This clonotype was picked up a small number of times. The chain links TRBV28 to TRBJ2-7; D remains unclear. Trimming stripped 5 bases from V and 3 bases from J, with 8 bases between. Germline V gene lookup returns CDR1 MDHEN and CDR2 SYDVKM. This CDR3 is 12 amino acids long. CDR3 nucleotides: TGTGCCAGCAGTACCTCGGTCTACGAGCAGTACGTC. Protein: CASSTSVYEQYV.

This clonotype has only a few counts. This chain connects TRBV28 to TRBJ2-2; tentatively, D is TRBD1 (6 bases). Germline assignment: CDR1 MDHEN and CDR2 SYDVKM. The V end lost 5 bases, the J end lost 5 bases, and 15 bases lay between the germline ends. The CDR3 totals 15 residues. The DNA of the CDR3 is TGTGCCAGCAGTCCCAAAGGGACACCTACCGGGGAGCTGTTTTTT. Residues: CASSPKGTPTGELFF. Full variable domain (missing parts from reference TRBV28 and TRBJ2-2): DVKVTQSSRYLVKRTGEKVFLECVQDMDHENMFWYRQDPGLGLRLIYFSYDVKMKEKGDIPEGYSVSREKKERFSLILESASTNQTSMYLCASSPKGTPTGELFFGEGSRLTVL.

This chain joins TRBV20-1 and TRBJ2-7, with D possibly TRBD1 on 6 matching bases. The CDR3 length is 17 residues. Germline assignment: CDR1 DFQATT and CDR2 SNEGSKA (reference sequence). V lost 0 bases to trimming and J lost 3 bases, with 21 bases between them. In nucleotides, the CDR3 is TGCAGTGCTAGAGATAGTTCTGTACAGGGTCTGATCTACGAGCAGTACTTC. Protein sequence: CSARDSSVQGLIYEQYF.

At least ten counts were recorded for this clonotype. The chain joins TRBV4-2 to TRBJ1-5; the match to TRBD1 covers 9 bases. Losses at the gene ends were 5 bases for V and 0 bases for J; bases not matched to a gene: 2. CDR1 is LGHNA, CDR2 YNFKEQ, per germline. The CDR3 is made up of 15 amino acids. This chain's CDR3 is CASSSQGASNQPQHF. CDR3 bases: TGTGCCAGCAGCTCACAGGGGGCTAGCAATCAGCCCCAGCATTTT.

There are a few counts of this clonotype. The chain couples TRBV6-1 to TRBJ2-2, with TRBD2 as a possible D gene (6 bases). V gave up 6 bases and J gave up 4 bases, with 18 bases separating them. CDR1 is MNHNS and CDR2 is SASEGT in the germline V gene. The CDR3 extends over 16 amino acids. The CDR3 sequence: CASSGGAVRFTGELFF. DNA of the CDR3: TGTGCCAGCAGCGGGGGAGCAGTCCGTTTCACCGGGGAGCTGTTTTTT.

This sequence joins TRBV4-1 and TRBJ1-1; 9 bases are shared with TRBD1. J gave up 1 base and V 4 bases, and 4 bases lay outside the gene matches. Germline CDR1 MGHRA, CDR2 YSYEKL. The CDR3 totals 15 residues. Written as DNA, the CDR3 is TGCGCCAGCAGCCCAACAGGGGGCAGGAACACTGAAGCTTTCTTT. Protein: CASSPTGGRNTEAFF.

This sequence joins TRBV20-1 and TRBJ2-5, with 9 positions matching TRBD2. Germline CDR1 DFQATT, CDR2 SNEGSKA (reference sequence). This CDR3 contains 15 residues. Losses at the gene ends were 0 bases for V and 3 bases for J; bases not matched to a gene: 5. The CDR3 protein is CSARELTSGKETQYF. In DNA form, the CDR3 reads TGCAGTGCTAGAGAACTGACTAGCGGAAAAGAGACCCAGTACTTC.

The chain carries TRBV6-5 and TRBJ2-7, with D unclear. The V gene's germline CDR1 is MNHEY and CDR2 SVGAGI. V gave up 5 bases and J gave up 2 bases, with 16 bases separating them. The CDR3 is 15 residues long. CDR3 DNA sequence: TGTGCCAGCAGTGGGGTGGTTGGCACTCCCTACGAGCAGTACTTC. Translating gives CASSGVVGTPYEQYF.